The 20 T cell receptor beta chains in this list originate from one sample, sequenced in a study of OX40 agonist ivuxolimab in advanced cancers. Using immunoSEQ multiplex PCR, the repertoire was profiled, and TCRdb retains in-frame clones only, with some absent. This sample has over 80,000 clones; less than 85% occur once, and the top ten carry around 5.9%. The sequencing used CD4+ or CD8+ T cells sorted from blood, collected in a trial of the OX40 agonist ivuxolimab. These receptor sequences come from an adult with an advanced solid tumor such as melanoma, head and neck, liver or kidney cancer.

The sample holds one count of this clone. The chain links TRBV10-2 to TRBJ2-6; D might be TRBD1 (5 bases). V was clipped by 3 bases and J by 2 bases, with 11 bases between them. Germline CDR1 WSHSY, CDR2 SAAADI. The CDR3 extends over 16 amino acids. CDR3 residues: CASSDRAAAGANVLTF. The CDR3 coding sequence is TGCGCCAGCAGTGACAGGGCGGCGGCTGGGGCCAACGTCCTGACTTTC.

The chain combines TRBV21-1 with TRBJ2-7; the table's D call TRBD2 went unverified against the DNA. TRBV21-1 is a pseudogene segment. This CDR3 has 14 amino acids. CDR3 coding DNA: TGTGCCAGGTCCCTAGCGGGGGGTGTACACGAGCAGTACTTC. This encodes CARSLAGGVHEQYF.

The genes are TRBV5-1 and TRBJ2-1; 11 nucleotides match TRBD2. This CDR3 has 16 residues. Per germline, CDR1 SGHRS and CDR2 YFSETQ. The trim removed 3 bases at V and 5 bases at J, leaving 7 bases unmatched. CDR3 protein: CASSWGLAGGDNEQFF. CDR3 nucleotides: TGCGCCAGCAGCTGGGGTCTAGCGGGAGGTGACAATGAGCAGTTCTTC.

This chain joins TRBV27 and TRBJ2-1, with TRBD2 matching over 7 bases. Germline V gene sequence: CDR1 MNHEY, CDR2 SMNVEV (reference sequence). V lost 1 base to trimming and J lost 4 bases; unmatched junction nucleotides: 1. The CDR3 covers 14 residues. This CDR3 reads CASSLFSGYNEQFF. In DNA, the CDR3 is TGTGCCAGCAGTTTATTTAGCGGGTACAATGAGCAGTTCTTC.

V usage is TRBV18 and J usage is TRBJ1-1; D is perhaps TRBD1 (5 bases). The ends were cut back, 6 bases at V and 4 bases at J, with 15 bases in the middle. This CDR3 is 14 amino acids long. CDR1 is KGHSH and CDR2 is LQKENI in the germline V gene. The DNA of the CDR3 is TGTGCCAGCTCCGTCGGGGGGACGGGCACTGAAGCTTTCTTT. Residues: CASSVGGTGTEAFF. Combining the CDR3 with reference TRBV18 and TRBJ1-1 gives the whole variable domain NAGVMQNPRHLVRRRGQEARLRCSPMKGHSHVYWYRQLPEEGLKFMVYLQKENIIDESGMPKERFSAEFPKEGPSILRIQQVVRGDSAAYFCASSVGGTGTEAFFGQGTRLTVV.

J is TRBJ1-1 and V is TRBV6-5, with 10 nucleotides matching TRBD1. Germline V lookup: CDR1 MNHEY, CDR2 SVGAGI. V lost 1 base, J lost 1 base, and 3 bases stayed unmatched. The CDR3 covers 16 residues. CDR3 in DNA: TGTGCCAGCAGTTACTTCGGGACAGGGGCGAACACTGAAGCTTTCTTT. Protein: CASSYFGTGANTEAFF.

The V call is TRBV5-1, the J call TRBJ2-1; 7 positions match TRBD1. V shed 0 bases and J 4 bases; nucleotides not matched to a gene: 4. Germline V gene data show CDR1 as SGHRS and CDR2 as YFSETQ. This CDR3 is 15 amino acids long. The CDR3 is CASSLDWTGYNEQFF. The CDR3 coding sequence is TGCGCCAGCAGCTTGGACTGGACAGGTTACAATGAGCAGTTCTTC. Full variable domain (missing parts from reference TRBV5-1 and TRBJ2-1): KAGVTQTPRYLIKTRGQQVTLSCSPISGHRSVSWYQQTPGQGLQFLFEYFSETQRNKGNFPGRFSGRQFSNSRSEMNVSTLELGDSALYLCASSLDWTGYNEQFFGPGTRLTVL.

V usage is TRBV4-2 and J usage is TRBJ1-1, with 9 bases fitting TRBD1. V lost 3 bases and J lost 3; bases outside the gene matches: 8. Looked up from germline, CDR1 is LGHNA and CDR2 is YNFKEQ. This CDR3 has 16 residues. CDR3 nucleotides: TGTGCCAGCAGCCACTACTTGGGGGACAGGGACACTGAAGCTTTCTTT. This codes for CASSHYLGDRDTEAFF.

J is TRBJ2-7 and V is TRBV6-5, with TRBD2 matching over 10 bases. CDR1 is MNHEY and CDR2 is SVGAGI in the germline V gene. The CDR3 runs to 14 residues. With V trimmed by 6 bases and J by 5 bases, 7 bases remained unmatched. CDR3: CASRGLAGENEQYF. DNA for the CDR3: TGTGCCAGCAGGGGGCTAGCGGGAGAGAACGAGCAGTACTTC.

The rearrangement joins TRBV2 to TRBJ2-5; maybe TRBD1 (7 bases). The V and J ends lost 5 bases and 5 bases respectively, with 12 bases between them. The CDR3 totals 13 residues. The germline V gene encodes CDR1 SNHLY and CDR2 FYNNEI. The CDR3 DNA follows: TGTGCCAGCAGTACAGGGGACTCCGAGACCCAGTACTTC. Translating gives CASSTGDSETQYF. The full variable domain, in which reference TRBV2 and TRBJ2-5 provide the parts outside the CDR3, is EPEVTQTPSHQVTQMGQEVILRCVPISNHLYFYWYRQILGQKVEFLVSFYNNEISEKSEIFDDQFSVERPDGSNFTLKIRSTKLEDSAMYFCASSTGDSETQYFGPGTRLLVL.

The V and J genes are TRBV5-6 and TRBJ2-3, with D maybe TRBD1 (5 bases). Germline V gene data show CDR1 as SGHDT and CDR2 as YYEEEE. The CDR3 runs 16 residues. Trimming removed 5 bases at V and 1 base at J, with 17 bases between. The CDR3 region has the DNA TGTGCCAGCAGTTACATAACAGGTGGGGGCACAGATACGCAGTATTTT. This gives the protein CASSYITGGGTDTQYF.

The chain uses TRBV6-6 and TRBJ1-1; D is uncertain. CDR3 length equals 13 residues. Trimming shortened V by 4 bases and J by 1 base, and 7 bases separated the two germline ends. The germline V gene has CDR1 MNHNY and CDR2 SVGAGI (reference sequence). For the CDR3, the DNA is TGTGCCAGCAGTTTCGCATCGAACACTGAAGCTTTCTTT. It encodes CASSFASNTEAFF.

The J gene is TRBJ1-6, the V gene TRBV27; 8 bases are shared with TRBD1. This CDR3 comprises 16 residues. Unmatched junction bases numbered 4, after V lost 2 bases and J lost 4 bases. From germline, CDR1 is MNHEY and CDR2 SMNVEV (reference sequence). In DNA, the CDR3 is TGTGCCAGCAGTTTAACTAGGACAGGGTATAATTCACCCCTCCACTTT. This sequence encodes CASSLTRTGYNSPLHF.

V gene TRBV27 combines with J gene TRBJ2-7; D unresolved. The V end lost 5 bases, the J end lost 0 bases, and 14 bases lay between the germline ends. Germline V CDR1 and CDR2: MNHEY, SMNVEV (reference sequence). The length of the CDR3 is 15 residues. CDR3 sequence (DNA): TGTGCCAGCAGTCCTATGGGCCGGAGCTCCTACGAGCAGTACTTC. It specifies CASSPMGRSSYEQYF.

This clone was counted a single time. The genes are TRBV5-1 and TRBJ2-7; maybe TRBD2 (5 bases). With 2 bases removed from V and 6 bases from J, the gap between germline ends came to 18 bases. This CDR3 spans 15 amino acids. The V gene's germline CDR1 is SGHRS and CDR2 YFSETQ. CDR3 in amino acids: CASSLRPDSPGEQYF. DNA of the CDR3: TGCGCCAGCAGCTTACGTCCGGACTCCCCAGGCGAGCAGTACTTC.

This chain connects TRBV6-1 to TRBJ2-7, with 11 bases lining up with TRBD1. Trimming at V came to 5 bases and at J to 5 bases, leaving 2 bases not matched to a gene. This CDR3 is 13 amino acids long. Germline lookup yields CDR1 MNHNS and CDR2 SASEGT. CDR3 in DNA: TGTGCCAGCAGTCGGACAGGGGGCAACGAGCAGTACTTC. Protein sequence: CASSRTGGNEQYF.

This clone was seen a handful of times. The chain links TRBV15 to TRBJ1-2; maybe TRBD1 (5 bases). CDR1 and CDR2 from the germline V gene are LNHNV and YYDKDF (reference sequence). This CDR3 has 15 residues. Trimming removed 0 bases from V and 2 bases from J, with 10 bases in between. CDR3 region: CATSRERGLNYGYTF. The CDR3 DNA follows: TGTGCCACCAGCAGAGAAAGGGGCCTCAACTATGGCTACACCTTC.

The chain links TRBV7-6 to TRBJ2-1, with 8 bases lining up with TRBD2. This CDR3 is 15 amino acids long. Germline V CDR1 and CDR2: SGHVS, FNYEAQ. V was pared by 0 bases and J by 5 bases, with 3 bases of the junction left unmatched. This CDR3 is CASSLAAGVNNEQFF. The CDR3 DNA follows: TGTGCCAGCAGCTTAGCAGCGGGAGTTAACAATGAGCAGTTCTTC. The full variable domain, its missing parts supplied by reference TRBV7-6 and TRBJ2-1, is GAGVSQSPRYKVTKRGQDVALRCDPISGHVSLYWYRQALGQGPEFLTYFNYEAQQDKSGLPNDRFSAERPEGSISTLTIQRTEQRDSAMYRCASSLAAGVNNEQFFGPGTRLTVL.

J is TRBJ1-1 and V is TRBV18, with 9 nucleotides matching TRBD1. V lost 5 bases to trimming and J lost 5 bases; unmatched junction nucleotides: 12. CDR3 length equals 16 residues. Germline V gene data show CDR1 as KGHSH and CDR2 as LQKENI. In nucleotides, the CDR3 is TGTGCCAGCTCAATCCCGGTCTCGACAGGGGGAACTGAAGCTTTCTTT. Translated, it gives CASSIPVSTGGTEAFF.

The rearrangement links TRBV7-9 to TRBJ2-7, with unresolved D. The CDR3 consists of 14 residues. Germline values: CDR1 SEHNR, CDR2 FQNEAQ (reference sequence). V was shortened by 1 base and J by 0 bases, with 7 bases between the two germline ends. The CDR3 nucleotides are TGTGCCAGCAGCTTAGTTTATGGCTCCTACGAGCAGTACTTC. Translation: CASSLVYGSYEQYF.